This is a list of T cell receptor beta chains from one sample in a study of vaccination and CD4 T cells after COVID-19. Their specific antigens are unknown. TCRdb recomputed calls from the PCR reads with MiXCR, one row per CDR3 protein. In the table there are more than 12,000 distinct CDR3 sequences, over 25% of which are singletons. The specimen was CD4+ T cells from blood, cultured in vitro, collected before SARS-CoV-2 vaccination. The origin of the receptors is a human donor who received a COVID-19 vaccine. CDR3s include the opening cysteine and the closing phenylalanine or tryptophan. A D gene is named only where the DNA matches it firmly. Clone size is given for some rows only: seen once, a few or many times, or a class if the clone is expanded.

TGTGCCTCTAAACCCCAGGGTTCCGGGAACACCATATATTTT	CASKPQGSGNTIYF	TRBV6-1	TRBJ1-3	14	NA	few
TGCAGTGCTAGTCCGCTAGCGGGATTCCTCCAAGAGACCCAGTACTTC	CSASPLAGFLQETQYF	TRBV20-1	TRBJ2-5	16	TRBD2	few
TGTGCCACCAGTGTCCCAGGGGGCTTTCAAGAGACCCAGTACTTC	CATSVPGGFQETQYF	TRBV24-1	TRBJ2-5	15	TRBD1	few
TGTGCCAGCAGCTCCTCGGGACTAGAGTCCAATGAGCAGTTCTTC	CASSSSGLESNEQFF	TRBV7-2	TRBJ2-1	15	TRBD2	once
TGTGCTAGTGGTTTGGTAGGTCATTCGGATACGCAGTATTTT	CASGLVGHSDTQYF	TRBV12-5	TRBJ2-3	14	NA	NA
TGTGCCAGCAGGAGAGAGGACACCGGGGAGCTGTTTTTT	CASRREDTGELFF	TRBV7-9	TRBJ2-2	13	NA	few
TGTGCCAGCCGAATCACAGGGAGTGGCTACACCTTC	CASRITGSGYTF	TRBV6-1	TRBJ1-2	12	NA	few
TGTGCCAGCAGGACAGCTTGGTTATTCGAGCAGTACTTC	CASRTAWLFEQYF	TRBV2	TRBJ2-7	13	NA	NA
TGTGCCACCAGTGACCCGGGGACTAGCGGGGGTTCCTACGAGCAGTACTTC	CATSDPGTSGGSYEQYF	TRBV24-1	TRBJ2-7	17	TRBD2	few
TGTGCCACCGGGACCCAACAAACTAGCACAGATACGCAGTATTTT	CATGTQQTSTDTQYF	TRBV10-3	TRBJ2-3	15	NA	few
TGTGCCACCAGTGATCCTAGGACACTCACAGATACGCAGTATTTT	CATSDPRTLTDTQYF	TRBV24-1	TRBJ2-3	15	NA	few
TGTGCCAGCAGCTTAGGTGCGTCCAGGGCTAACTACTATGGCTACACCTTC	CASSLGASRANYYGYTF	TRBV7-2	TRBJ1-2	17	NA	NA
TGTGCCAGCAGGTCGACAGTCAATCAGCCCCAGCATTTT	CASRSTVNQPQHF	TRBV6-1	TRBJ1-5	13	NA	NA
TGTGCCAGCAAGCGGGACAGAGCACAAGAGACCCAGTACTTC	CASKRDRAQETQYF	TRBV6-1	TRBJ2-5	14	NA	few
TGCGCCAGCAGCTTGGAAACGGGGGAGACCCAGTACTTC	CASSLETGETQYF	TRBV5-1	TRBJ2-5	13	NA	NA
TGTGCCAGCAATGACCGAAACACCATATATTTT	CASNDRNTIYF	TRBV2	TRBJ1-3	11	NA	NA
TGCAGTGCTAGAGATCGCCCGGGCGGGGGCTTGGGCTACACCTTC	CSARDRPGGGLGYTF	TRBV20-1	TRBJ1-2	15	NA	NA
TGTGCCAGCAGGCTGTGGGAGGGGGACTATGGCTACACCTTC	CASRLWEGDYGYTF	TRBV6-1	TRBJ1-2	14	NA	few
TGCAGTGCTAAACCTAGGGAGACCCAGTACTTC	CSAKPRETQYF	TRBV20-1	TRBJ2-5	11	NA	few
TGTGCCAGTAGTATCTACGCCCATAGCGAAGAGTCGCAGTATTTT	CASSIYAHSEESQYF	TRBV19	TRBJ2-3	15	NA	few
TGTGCCTGGAGTGTAAGGGACGACAGTTATGGCAATCAGCCCCAGCATTTT	CAWSVRDDSYGNQPQHF	TRBV30	TRBJ1-5	17	NA	NA
TGTGCCATCAGGCTACAGGGCGACTACTATGGCTACACCTTC	CAIRLQGDYYGYTF	TRBV10-3	TRBJ1-2	14	NA	few
TGTGCCACCAGTGATTTGACAGGGGAGAGGGGGGAGACCCAGTACTTC	CATSDLTGERGETQYF	TRBV24-1	TRBJ2-5	16	TRBD1	few
TGCAGTGCCCGGGATTTTAGGGGTACTTCCGATGAGCAGTTCTTC	CSARDFRGTSDEQFF	TRBV20-1	TRBJ2-1	15	NA	few
TGCAGTGCTAGACAAACGGAGACAGGGCCGAACACTGAAGCTTTCTTT	CSARQTETGPNTEAFF	TRBV20-1	TRBJ1-1	16	TRBD1	NA
TGTGCCAGCAGTGAAAAGGGGACAGGCCTCACAGATACGCAGTATTTT	CASSEKGTGLTDTQYF	TRBV2	TRBJ2-3	16	TRBD1	NA
TGTGCCAGCAGCTTAGCAGGTGGGGGGGTCGGCACCGGGGAGCTGTTTTTT	CASSLAGGGVGTGELFF	TRBV7-3	TRBJ2-2	17	TRBD2	few
TGTGCCTGGAGTTACGGGGGTGGATATAATTCACCCCTCCACTTT	CAWSYGGGYNSPLHF	TRBV30	TRBJ1-6	15	NA	NA
TGCGCCAGCAGCTTGGGGACAGTGAACACTGAAGCTTTCTTT	CASSLGTVNTEAFF	TRBV5-1	TRBJ1-1	14	NA	few